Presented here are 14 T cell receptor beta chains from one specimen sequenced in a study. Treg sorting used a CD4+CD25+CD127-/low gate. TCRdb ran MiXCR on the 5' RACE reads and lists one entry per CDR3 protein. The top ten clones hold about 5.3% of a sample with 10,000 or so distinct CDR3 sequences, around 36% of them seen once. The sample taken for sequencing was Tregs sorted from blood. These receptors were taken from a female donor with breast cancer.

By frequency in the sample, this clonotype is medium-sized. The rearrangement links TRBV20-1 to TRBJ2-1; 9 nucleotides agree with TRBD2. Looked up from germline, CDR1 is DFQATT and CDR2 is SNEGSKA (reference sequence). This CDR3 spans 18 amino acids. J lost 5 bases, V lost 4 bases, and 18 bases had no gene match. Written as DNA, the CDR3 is TGCAGTGCTACCGACTGGGCTAGCGGGAAGGGAACGGACAATGAGCAGTTCTTC. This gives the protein CSATDWASGKGTDNEQFF.

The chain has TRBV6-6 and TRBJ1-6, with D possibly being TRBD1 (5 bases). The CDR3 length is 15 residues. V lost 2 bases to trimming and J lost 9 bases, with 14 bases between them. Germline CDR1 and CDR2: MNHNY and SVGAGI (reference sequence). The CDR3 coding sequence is TGTGCCAGCAGTTACCCTACGGACATGGGTTCACCCCTCCACTTT. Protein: CASSYPTDMGSPLHF.

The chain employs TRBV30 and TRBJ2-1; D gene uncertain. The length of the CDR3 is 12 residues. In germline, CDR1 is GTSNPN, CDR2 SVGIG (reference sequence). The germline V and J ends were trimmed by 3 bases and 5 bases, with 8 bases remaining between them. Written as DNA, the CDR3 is TGTGCCTGGAGCCCCGGTCACAATGAGCAGTTCTTC. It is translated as CAWSPGHNEQFF.

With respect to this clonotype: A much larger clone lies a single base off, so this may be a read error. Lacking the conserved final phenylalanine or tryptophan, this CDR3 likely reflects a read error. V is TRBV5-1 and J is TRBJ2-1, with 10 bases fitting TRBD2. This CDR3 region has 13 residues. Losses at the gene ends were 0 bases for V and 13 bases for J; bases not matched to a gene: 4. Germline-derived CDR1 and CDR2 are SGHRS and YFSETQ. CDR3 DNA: TGCGCCAGCAGCTTGGCGACTAGCGGGCAACAGTTCTCC. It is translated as CASSLATSGQQFS.

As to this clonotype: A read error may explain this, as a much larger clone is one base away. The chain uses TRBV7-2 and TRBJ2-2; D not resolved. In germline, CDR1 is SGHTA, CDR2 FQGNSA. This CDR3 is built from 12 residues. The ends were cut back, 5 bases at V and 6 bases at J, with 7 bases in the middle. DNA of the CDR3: TGTGCCAGCAGCCTATTCGCCGGGGAGCTGTTTTTT. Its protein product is CASSLFAGELFF.

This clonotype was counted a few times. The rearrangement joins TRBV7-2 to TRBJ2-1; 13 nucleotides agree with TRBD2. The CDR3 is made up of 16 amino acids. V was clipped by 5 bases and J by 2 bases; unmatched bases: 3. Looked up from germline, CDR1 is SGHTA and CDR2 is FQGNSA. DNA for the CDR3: TGTGCCAGCAGCCGACTAGCGGGAGGCGCCTACAATGAGCAGTTCTTC. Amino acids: CASSRLAGGAYNEQFF.

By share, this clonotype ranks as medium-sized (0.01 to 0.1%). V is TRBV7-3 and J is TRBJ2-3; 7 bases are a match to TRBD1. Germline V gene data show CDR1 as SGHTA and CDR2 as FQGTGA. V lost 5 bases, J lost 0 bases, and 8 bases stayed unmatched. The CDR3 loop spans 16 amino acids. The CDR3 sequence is CASSRATGASTDTQYF. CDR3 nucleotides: TGTGCCAGCAGCCGGGCCACAGGGGCCAGCACAGATACGCAGTATTTT.

The CDR3 spells CASSSTAGGHGGYEQYF. The DNA of the CDR3 is TGTGCCAGCAGCTCAACTGCAGGAGGTCACGGGGGTTACGAGCAGTACTTC. The rearrangement joins TRBV7-2 to TRBJ2-7; D is possibly TRBD2 (6 bases). The CDR3 is 17 amino acids. Germline lookup yields CDR1 SGHTA and CDR2 FQGNSA. V was trimmed by 4 bases and J by 4 bases, leaving 23 bases between them.

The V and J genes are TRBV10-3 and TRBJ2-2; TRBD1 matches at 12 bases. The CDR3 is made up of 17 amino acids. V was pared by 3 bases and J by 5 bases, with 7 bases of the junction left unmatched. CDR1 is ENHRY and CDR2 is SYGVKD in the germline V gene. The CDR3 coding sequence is TGTGCCATCAGTGACCTCGGGACAGGGGGCGAAACCGGGGAGCTGTTTTTT. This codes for CAISDLGTGGETGELFF.

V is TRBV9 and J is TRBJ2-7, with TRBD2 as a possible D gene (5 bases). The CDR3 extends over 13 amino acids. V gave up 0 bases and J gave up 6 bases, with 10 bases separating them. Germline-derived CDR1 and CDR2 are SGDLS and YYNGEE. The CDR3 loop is CASSVAGFSEQYF. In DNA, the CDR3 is TGTGCCAGCAGCGTAGCGGGATTCTCCGAGCAGTACTTC.

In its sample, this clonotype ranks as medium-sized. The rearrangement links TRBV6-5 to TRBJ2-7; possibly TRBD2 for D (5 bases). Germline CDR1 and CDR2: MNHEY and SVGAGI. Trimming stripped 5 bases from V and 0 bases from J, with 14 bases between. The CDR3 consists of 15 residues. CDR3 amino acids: CASSNSLRGSYEQYF. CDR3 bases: TGTGCCAGCAGTAATAGTCTCCGGGGCTCCTACGAGCAGTACTTC.

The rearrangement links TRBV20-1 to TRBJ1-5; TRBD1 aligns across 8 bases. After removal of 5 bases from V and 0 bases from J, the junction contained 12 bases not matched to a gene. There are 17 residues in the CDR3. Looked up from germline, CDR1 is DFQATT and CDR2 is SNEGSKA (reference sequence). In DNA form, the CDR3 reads TGCAGTGCTCTTGGACAGGGAGGGCTATATAGCAATCAGCCCCAGCATTTT. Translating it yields CSALGQGGLYSNQPQHF.

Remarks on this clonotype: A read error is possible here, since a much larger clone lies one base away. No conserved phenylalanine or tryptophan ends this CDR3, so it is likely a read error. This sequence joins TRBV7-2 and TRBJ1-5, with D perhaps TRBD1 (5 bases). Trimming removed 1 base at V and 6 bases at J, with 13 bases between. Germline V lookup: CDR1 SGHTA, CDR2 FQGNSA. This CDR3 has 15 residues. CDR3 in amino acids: CASSLDWGGVQPQHS. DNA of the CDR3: TGTGCCAGCAGCTTAGATTGGGGGGGGGTTCAGCCCCAGCATTCT.

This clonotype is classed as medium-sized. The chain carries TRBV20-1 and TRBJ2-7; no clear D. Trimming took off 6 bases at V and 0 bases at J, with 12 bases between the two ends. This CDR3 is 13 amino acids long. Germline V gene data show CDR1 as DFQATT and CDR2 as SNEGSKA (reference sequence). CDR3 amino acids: CSALDLNSYEQYF. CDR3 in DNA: TGCAGTGCCCTAGACCTGAACTCCTACGAGCAGTACTTC.